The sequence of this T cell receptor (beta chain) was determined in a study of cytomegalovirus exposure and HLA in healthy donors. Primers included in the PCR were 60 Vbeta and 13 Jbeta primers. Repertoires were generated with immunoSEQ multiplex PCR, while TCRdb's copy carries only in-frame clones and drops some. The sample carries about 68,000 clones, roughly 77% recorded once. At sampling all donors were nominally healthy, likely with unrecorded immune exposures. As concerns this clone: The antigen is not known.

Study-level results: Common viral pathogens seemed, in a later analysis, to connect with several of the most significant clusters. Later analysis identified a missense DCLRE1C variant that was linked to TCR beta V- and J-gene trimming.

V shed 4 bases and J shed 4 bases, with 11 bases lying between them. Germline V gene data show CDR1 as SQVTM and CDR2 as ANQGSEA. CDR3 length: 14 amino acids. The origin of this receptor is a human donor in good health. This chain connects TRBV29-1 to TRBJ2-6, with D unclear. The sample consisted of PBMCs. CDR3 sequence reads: CSVGSLAGANVLTF. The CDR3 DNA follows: TGCAGCGTTGGGTCTCTTGCGGGGGCCAACGTCCTGACTTTC.